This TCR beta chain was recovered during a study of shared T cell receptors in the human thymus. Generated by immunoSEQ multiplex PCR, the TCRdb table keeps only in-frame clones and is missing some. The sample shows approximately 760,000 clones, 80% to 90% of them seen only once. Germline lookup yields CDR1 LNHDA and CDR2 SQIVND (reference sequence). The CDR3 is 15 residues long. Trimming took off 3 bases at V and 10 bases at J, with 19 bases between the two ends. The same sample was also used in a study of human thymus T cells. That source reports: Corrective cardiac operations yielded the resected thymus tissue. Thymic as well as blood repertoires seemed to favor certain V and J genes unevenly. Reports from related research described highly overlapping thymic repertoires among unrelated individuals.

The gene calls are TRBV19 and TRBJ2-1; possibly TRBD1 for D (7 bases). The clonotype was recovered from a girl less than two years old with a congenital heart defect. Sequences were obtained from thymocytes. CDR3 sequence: CASSIPGGLPPEQFF. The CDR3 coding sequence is TGTGCCAGTAGTATTCCAGGGGGGCTCCCCCCCGAGCAGTTCTTC.